Presented here are 17 T cell receptor beta chains from one specimen sequenced in a study of blood T cell repertoires in COVID-19. Measured with immunoSEQ multiplex PCR; TCRdb has only the in-frame clones, and not every one. The sample lists roughly 250,000 clones, around 90% seen once, with roughly 7% in the top ten. The sequenced sample consisted of peripheral blood. These receptors were collected from a man aged 55 to 70 who had recovered from COVID-19.

The V call is TRBV30, the J call TRBJ2-1; maybe TRBD2 (5 bases). V dropped 1 base and J dropped 2 bases, with 12 bases sitting between them. CDR1 GTSNPN and CDR2 SVGIG come from the germline V gene (reference sequence). The CDR3 loop spans 15 amino acids. CDR3 residues: CAWSEEVIAYNEQFF. The CDR3 region has the DNA TGTGCCTGGAGTGAGGAGGTGATCGCCTACAATGAGCAGTTCTTC.

This sequence joins TRBV7-2 and TRBJ1-4, with unresolved D. Deletions cut 1 base from V and 7 bases from J, with 13 bases between. Looked up from germline, CDR1 is SGHTA and CDR2 is FQGNSA. The CDR3 contains 15 residues. The CDR3 sequence is CASSLGPSGGEKLFF. DNA of the CDR3: TGTGCCAGCAGCTTAGGTCCGTCAGGAGGTGAAAAACTGTTTTTT.

The chain couples TRBV19 to TRBJ1-1, with 7 nucleotides matching TRBD1. CDR3 size: 15 residues. The germline V gene encodes CDR1 LNHDA and CDR2 SQIVND (reference sequence). V shed 5 bases and J 0 bases; nucleotides not matched to a gene: 6. CDR3 in amino acids: CASSAPDRVNTEAFF. Here the CDR3 DNA reads TGTGCCAGTAGTGCCCCCGACAGGGTGAACACTGAAGCTTTCTTT. Variable domain in full (rest from reference TRBV19 and TRBJ1-1): DGGITQSPKYLFRKEGQNVTLSCEQNLNHDAMYWYRQDPGQGLRLIYYSQIVNDFQKGDIAEGYSVSREKKESFPLTVTSAQKNPTAFYLCASSAPDRVNTEAFFGQGTRLTVV.

The chain joins TRBV6-5 to TRBJ1-1, with 8 bases that match TRBD1. From germline, CDR1 is MNHEY and CDR2 SVGAGI. Trimming removed 4 bases from V and 1 base from J; junction bases left unmatched: 5. The CDR3 has 15 amino acids. CDR3 protein: CASSSYDRGNTEAFF. CDR3 bases: TGTGCCAGCAGTTCTTACGACAGGGGGAACACTGAAGCTTTCTTT.

The CDR3 protein is CAWSDGGTYEQYV. CDR3 coding DNA: TGTGCCTGGAGTGACGGGGGGACCTACGAGCAGTACGTC. This chain connects TRBV30 to TRBJ2-7; 7 bases agree with TRBD2. Trimming took 1 base from V and 2 from J; bases not matched to a gene: 2. Germline assignment: CDR1 GTSNPN and CDR2 SVGIG (reference sequence). The CDR3 extends over 13 amino acids.

The V call is TRBV15, the J call TRBJ2-3; tentative D call: TRBD1 (6 bases). The CDR3 spans 17 residues. Per the germline V gene, CDR1 is LNHNV and CDR2 is YYDKDF (reference sequence). V was shortened by 1 base and J by 1 base, with 15 bases between the two germline ends. CDR3 bases: TGTGCCACCAGCAGAGCCGAGGAACAGGGAGGCACAGATACGCAGTATTTT. Protein sequence: CATSRAEEQGGTDTQYF.

The chain carries TRBV5-1 and TRBJ1-1; TRBD1 is a possible D gene (6 bases). The germline CDR1 and CDR2 sequences are SGHRS and YFSETQ. This CDR3 has 14 residues. The V end was cut by 4 bases, the J end by 3 bases, with 13 bases between. CDR3 nucleotide sequence: TGCGCCAGCAGCCGGAGCAGGGGCGACACTGAAGCTTTCTTT. Translated: CASSRSRGDTEAFF.

The CDR3 sequence is CASSPITGNSGANVLTF. DNA of the CDR3: TGTGCCAGCTCACCAATTACAGGGAACTCTGGGGCCAACGTCCTGACTTTC. The chain is built from TRBV18 and TRBJ2-6, with D maybe TRBD1 (6 bases). V was clipped by 2 bases and J by 0 bases, with 11 bases between them. The germline CDR1 and CDR2 sequences are KGHSH and LQKENI. The CDR3 consists of 17 residues.

V gene TRBV29-1 combines with J gene TRBJ2-7; 9 bases line up with TRBD1. The V and J ends lost 7 bases and 5 bases, in that order; junction bases with no gene match: 9. CDR1 and CDR2 from the germline V gene are SQVTM and ANQGSEA. The CDR3 spans 13 residues. As DNA, the CDR3 is TGCAGCGCTACCGGGACAGGGAGAGACGAGCAGTACTTC. As protein: CSATGTGRDEQYF.

Of note for this clone: Other DNA sequences from this sample encode an identical CDR3 as well. CDR3 nucleotide sequence: TGTGCCATCAGTGAGTCGGGCGGGAATCAGCCCCAGCATTTT. Residues: CAISESGGNQPQHF. This chain connects TRBV10-3 to TRBJ1-5, with D unresolved. V lost 0 bases and J lost 4, with 7 bases in between. The CDR3 length is 14 residues. Per germline, CDR1 ENHRY and CDR2 SYGVKD.

The chain has TRBV10-2 and TRBJ2-6; 7 nucleotides match TRBD1. CDR1 and CDR2 from the germline V gene are WSHSY and SAAADI. The junction had 11 bases not matched to a gene; V was cut back by 6 bases and J by 0 bases. The CDR3 totals 18 residues. CDR3 residues: CASRGERDSYSGANVLTF. Written as DNA, the CDR3 is TGCGCCAGCAGGGGGGAACGGGACAGCTACTCTGGGGCCAACGTCCTGACTTTC.

The chain is built from TRBV11-2 and TRBJ2-7; 8 nucleotides agree with TRBD2. The germline CDR1 and CDR2 sequences are SGHAT and FQNNGV. Trimming took 5 bases from V and 2 from J; bases not matched to a gene: 11. The CDR3 is made up of 16 amino acids. This CDR3 reads CASSNNDLGLAYEQYF. The CDR3, as DNA: TGTGCCAGCAGCAACAACGACTTGGGACTAGCCTACGAGCAGTACTTC.

This chain connects TRBV9 to TRBJ2-2, with 8 bases lining up with TRBD2. After removal of 3 bases from V and 2 bases from J, the junction contained 6 bases not matched to a gene. The CDR3 sequence is 16 residues long. Germline CDR1 is SGDLS and CDR2 is YYNGEE. The chain's CDR3 is CASSDVAGLNTGELFF. The DNA for the CDR3 is TGTGCCAGCAGCGATGTAGCGGGGCTCAACACCGGGGAGCTGTTTTTT.

The chain uses TRBV6-5 and TRBJ1-4, with D possibly matching TRBD1 (6 bases). The CDR3 is made up of 13 amino acids. Germline loops: CDR1 MNHEY, CDR2 SVGAGI. V lost 7 bases and J lost 5, with 11 bases in between. The chain's CDR3 is CASMRGLNEKLFF. The CDR3 DNA reads TGTGCCAGCATGAGGGGGTTGAATGAAAAACTGTTTTTT.

The CDR3 spells CASSWGLFGGTQYF. As DNA, the CDR3 is TGTGCCAGCAGCTGGGGACTTTTCGGGGGGACCCAGTACTTC. The rearrangement links TRBV7-2 to TRBJ2-5; tentative D call: TRBD2 (6 bases). Germline loops: CDR1 SGHTA, CDR2 FQGNSA. The CDR3 is made up of 14 amino acids. V lost 4 bases to trimming and J lost 7 bases, with 16 bases between them.

This clone was seen just once. The chain uses TRBV5-1 and TRBJ2-2, with D possibly TRBD2 on 6 matching bases. Germline CDR1 and CDR2: SGHRS and YFSETQ. The CDR3 is 15 amino acids. V lost 3 bases, J lost 6 bases, and 15 bases lay in between. The CDR3 DNA reads as TGCGCCAGCAGCTACCGGGAGACCCTAGCCGGGGAGCTGTTTTTT. Translation: CASSYRETLAGELFF.

The genes are TRBV19 and TRBJ1-1; D gene uncertain. CDR3 length equals 14 residues. V was shortened by 7 bases and J by 4 bases, with 16 bases between the two germline ends. Looked up from germline, CDR1 is LNHDA and CDR2 is SQIVND (reference sequence). CDR3 sequence: CASTPLDPGTEAFF. The CDR3, as DNA: TGTGCCAGTACCCCGTTAGACCCGGGCACTGAAGCTTTCTTT.